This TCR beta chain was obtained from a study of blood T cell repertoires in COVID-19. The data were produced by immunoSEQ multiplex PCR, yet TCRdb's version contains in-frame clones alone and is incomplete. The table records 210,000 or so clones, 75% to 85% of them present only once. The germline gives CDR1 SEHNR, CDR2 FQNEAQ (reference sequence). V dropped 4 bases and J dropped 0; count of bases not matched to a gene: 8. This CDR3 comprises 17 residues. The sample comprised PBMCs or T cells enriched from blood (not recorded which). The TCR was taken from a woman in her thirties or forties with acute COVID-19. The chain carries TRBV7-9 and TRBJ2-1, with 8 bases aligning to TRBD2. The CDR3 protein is CASSYPGGRTSYNEQFF. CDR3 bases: TGTGCCAGCAGCTATCCGGGGGGGAGGACCTCCTACAATGAGCAGTTCTTC.